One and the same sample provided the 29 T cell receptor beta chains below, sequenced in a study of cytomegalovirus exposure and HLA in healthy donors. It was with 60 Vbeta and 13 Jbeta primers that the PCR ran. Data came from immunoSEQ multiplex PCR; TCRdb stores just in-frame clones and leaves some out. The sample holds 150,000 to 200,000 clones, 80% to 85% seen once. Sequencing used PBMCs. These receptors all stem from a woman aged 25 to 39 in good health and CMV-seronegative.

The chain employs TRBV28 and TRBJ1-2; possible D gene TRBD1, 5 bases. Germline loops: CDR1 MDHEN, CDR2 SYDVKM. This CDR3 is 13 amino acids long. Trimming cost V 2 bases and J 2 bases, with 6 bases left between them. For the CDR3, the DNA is TGTGCCAGCAGTTTAGCAGGGAACTATGGCTACACCTTC. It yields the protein CASSLAGNYGYTF.

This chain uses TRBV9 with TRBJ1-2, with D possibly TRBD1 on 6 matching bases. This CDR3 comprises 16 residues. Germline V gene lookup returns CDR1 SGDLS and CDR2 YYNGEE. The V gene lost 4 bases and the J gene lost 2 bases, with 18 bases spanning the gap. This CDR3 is CASSPGLGGANYGYTF. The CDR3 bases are TGTGCCAGCAGCCCCGGCCTCGGGGGGGCCAACTATGGCTACACCTTC.

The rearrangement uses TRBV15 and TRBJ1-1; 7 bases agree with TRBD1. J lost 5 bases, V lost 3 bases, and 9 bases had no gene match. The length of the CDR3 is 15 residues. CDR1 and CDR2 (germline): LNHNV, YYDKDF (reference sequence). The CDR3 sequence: CATSSAGGMGTEAFF. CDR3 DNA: TGTGCCACCAGCAGCGCAGGGGGGATGGGAACTGAAGCTTTCTTT.

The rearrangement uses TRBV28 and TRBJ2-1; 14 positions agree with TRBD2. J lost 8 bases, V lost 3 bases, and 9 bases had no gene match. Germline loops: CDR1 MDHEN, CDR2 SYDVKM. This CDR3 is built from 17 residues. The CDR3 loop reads CASSFIGTSGRGHEQFF. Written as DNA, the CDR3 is TGTGCCAGCAGTTTCATAGGGACTAGCGGGAGAGGCCATGAGCAGTTCTTC.

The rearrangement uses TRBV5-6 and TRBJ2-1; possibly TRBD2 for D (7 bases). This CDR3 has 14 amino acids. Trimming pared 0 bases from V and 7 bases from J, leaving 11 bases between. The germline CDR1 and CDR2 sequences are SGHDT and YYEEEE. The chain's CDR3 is CASSLAEGGNEQFF. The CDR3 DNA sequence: TGTGCCAGCAGCTTGGCGGAGGGGGGGAATGAGCAGTTCTTC.

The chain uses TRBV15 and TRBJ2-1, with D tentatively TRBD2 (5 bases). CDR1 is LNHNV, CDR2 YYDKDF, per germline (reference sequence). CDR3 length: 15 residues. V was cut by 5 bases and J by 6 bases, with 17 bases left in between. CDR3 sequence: CATSPGLAAGNEQFF. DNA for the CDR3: TGTGCCACCAGCCCCGGACTCGCAGCTGGCAATGAGCAGTTCTTC.

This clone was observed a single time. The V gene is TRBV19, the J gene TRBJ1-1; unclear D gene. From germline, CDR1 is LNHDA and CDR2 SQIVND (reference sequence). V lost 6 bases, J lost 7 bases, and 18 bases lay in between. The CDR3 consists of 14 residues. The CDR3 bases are TGTGCCAGTAGGGCGCAGCGAGGAGCTAGTGAAGCTTTCTTT. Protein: CASRAQRGASEAFF. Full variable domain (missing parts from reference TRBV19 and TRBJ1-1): DGGITQSPKYLFRKEGQNVTLSCEQNLNHDAMYWYRQDPGQGLRLIYYSQIVNDFQKGDIAEGYSVSREKKESFPLTVTSAQKNPTAFYLCASRAQRGASEAFFGQGTRLTVV.

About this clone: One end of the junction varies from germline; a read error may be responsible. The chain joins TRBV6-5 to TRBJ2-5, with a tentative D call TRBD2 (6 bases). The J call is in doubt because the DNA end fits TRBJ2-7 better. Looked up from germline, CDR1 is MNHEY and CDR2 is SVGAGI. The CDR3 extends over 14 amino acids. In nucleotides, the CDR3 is TGTGCCAGTAGTTTTGCCGGGAGTTTCTACGAGCAGTACTTC. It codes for CASSFAGSFYEQYF.

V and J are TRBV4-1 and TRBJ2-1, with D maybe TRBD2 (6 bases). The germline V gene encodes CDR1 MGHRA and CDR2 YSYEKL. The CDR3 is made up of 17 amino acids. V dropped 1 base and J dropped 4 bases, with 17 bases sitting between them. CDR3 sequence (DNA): TGCGCCAGCAGCCAAGGGCGGGCTAGCGTCCCTTACAATGAGCAGTTCTTC. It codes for CASSQGRASVPYNEQFF.

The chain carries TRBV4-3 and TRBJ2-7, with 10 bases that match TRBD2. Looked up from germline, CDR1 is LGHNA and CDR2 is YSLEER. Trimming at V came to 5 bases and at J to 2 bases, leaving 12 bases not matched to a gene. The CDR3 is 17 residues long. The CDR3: CASSKEYVAGGPYEQYF. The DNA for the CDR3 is TGCGCCAGCAGCAAGGAGTATGTAGCGGGAGGCCCCTACGAGCAGTACTTC.

CDR3 DNA sequence: TGTGCCAGCAGCTTAGCGTATAGCACAGATACGCAGTATTTT. Its translation is CASSLAYSTDTQYF. The chain carries TRBV11-2 and TRBJ2-3; D not certain. V lost 1 base and J lost 0, with 5 bases in between. Germline values: CDR1 SGHAT, CDR2 FQNNGV. The CDR3 extends over 14 amino acids.

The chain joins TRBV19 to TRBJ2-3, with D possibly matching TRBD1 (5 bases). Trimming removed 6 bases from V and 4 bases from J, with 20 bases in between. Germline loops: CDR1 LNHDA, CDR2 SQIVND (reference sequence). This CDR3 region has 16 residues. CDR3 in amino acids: CASSAMDMMVADTQYF. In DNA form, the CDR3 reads TGTGCCAGTAGCGCGATGGACATGATGGTTGCAGATACGCAGTATTTT.

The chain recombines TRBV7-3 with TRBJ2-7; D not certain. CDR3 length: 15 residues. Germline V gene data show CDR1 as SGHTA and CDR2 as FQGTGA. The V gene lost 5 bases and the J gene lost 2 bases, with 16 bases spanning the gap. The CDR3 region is CASSLRPGPAYEQYF. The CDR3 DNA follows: TGTGCCAGCAGCCTAAGACCGGGTCCAGCCTACGAGCAGTACTTC.

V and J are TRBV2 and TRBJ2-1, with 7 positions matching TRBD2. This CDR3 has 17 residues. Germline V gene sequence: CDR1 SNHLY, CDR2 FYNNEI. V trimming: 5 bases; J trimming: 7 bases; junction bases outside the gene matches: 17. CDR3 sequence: CASSTDGGIPKGNEQFF. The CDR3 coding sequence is TGTGCCAGCAGTACAGACGGGGGGATTCCTAAGGGGAATGAGCAGTTCTTC. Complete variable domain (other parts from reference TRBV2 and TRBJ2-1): EPEVTQTPSHQVTQMGQEVILRCVPISNHLYFYWYRQILGQKVEFLVSFYNNEISEKSEIFDDQFSVERPDGSNFTLKIRSTKLEDSAMYFCASSTDGGIPKGNEQFFGPGTRLTVL.

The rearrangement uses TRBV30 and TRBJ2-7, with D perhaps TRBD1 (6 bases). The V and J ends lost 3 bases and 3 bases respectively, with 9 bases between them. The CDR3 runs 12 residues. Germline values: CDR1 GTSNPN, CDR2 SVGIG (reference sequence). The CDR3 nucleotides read TGTGCCTGGAGGGACAGCCTCTACGAGCAGTACTTC. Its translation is CAWRDSLYEQYF.

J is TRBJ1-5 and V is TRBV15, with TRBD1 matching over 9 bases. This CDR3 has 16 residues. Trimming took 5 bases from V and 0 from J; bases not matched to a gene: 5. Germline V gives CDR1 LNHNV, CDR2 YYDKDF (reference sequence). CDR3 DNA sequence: TGTGCCACCAGCCAACAGGGGGCCCTTAGCAATCAGCCCCAGCATTTT. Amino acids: CATSQQGALSNQPQHF.

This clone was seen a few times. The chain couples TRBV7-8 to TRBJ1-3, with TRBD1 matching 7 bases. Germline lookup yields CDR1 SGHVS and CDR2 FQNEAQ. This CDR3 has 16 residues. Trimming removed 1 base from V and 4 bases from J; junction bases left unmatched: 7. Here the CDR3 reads CASSLGRGKRGNTIYF. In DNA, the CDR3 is TGTGCCAGCAGCTTAGGCAGGGGGAAACGAGGAAACACCATATATTTT.

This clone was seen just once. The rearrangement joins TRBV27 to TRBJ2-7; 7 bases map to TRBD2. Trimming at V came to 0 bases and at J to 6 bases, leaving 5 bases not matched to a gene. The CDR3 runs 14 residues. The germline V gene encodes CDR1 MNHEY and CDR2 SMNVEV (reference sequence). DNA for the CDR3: TGTGCCAGCAGTTTATCCTTGGGAGGGCCCGAGCAGTACTTC. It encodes CASSLSLGGPEQYF.

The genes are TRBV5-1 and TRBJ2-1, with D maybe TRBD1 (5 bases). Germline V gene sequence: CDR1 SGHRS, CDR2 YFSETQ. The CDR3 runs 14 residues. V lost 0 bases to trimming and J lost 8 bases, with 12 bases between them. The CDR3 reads CASSLGAGWDEQFF. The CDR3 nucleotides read TGCGCCAGCAGCTTGGGGGCAGGGTGGGATGAGCAGTTCTTC.

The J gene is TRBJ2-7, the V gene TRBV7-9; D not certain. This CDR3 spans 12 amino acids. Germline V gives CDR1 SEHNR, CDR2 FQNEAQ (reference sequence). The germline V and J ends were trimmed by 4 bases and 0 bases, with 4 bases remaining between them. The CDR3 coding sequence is TGTGCCAGCAGCTCGAGCTCCTACGAGCAGTACTTC. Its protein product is CASSSSSYEQYF.

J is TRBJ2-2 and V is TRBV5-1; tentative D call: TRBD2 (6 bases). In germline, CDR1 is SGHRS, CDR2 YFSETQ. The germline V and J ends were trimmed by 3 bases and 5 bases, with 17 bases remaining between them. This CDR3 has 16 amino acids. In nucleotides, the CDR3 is TGCGCCAGCAGCTGGGGGACTCAGGGTTTAACCGGGGAGCTGTTTTTT. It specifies CASSWGTQGLTGELFF.

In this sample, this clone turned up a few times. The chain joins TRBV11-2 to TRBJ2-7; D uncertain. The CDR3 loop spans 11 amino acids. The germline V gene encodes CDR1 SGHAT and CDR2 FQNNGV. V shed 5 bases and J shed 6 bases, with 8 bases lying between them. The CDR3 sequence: CASSRSFEQYF. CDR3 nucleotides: TGTGCCAGCAGCCGTAGTTTCGAGCAGTACTTC.

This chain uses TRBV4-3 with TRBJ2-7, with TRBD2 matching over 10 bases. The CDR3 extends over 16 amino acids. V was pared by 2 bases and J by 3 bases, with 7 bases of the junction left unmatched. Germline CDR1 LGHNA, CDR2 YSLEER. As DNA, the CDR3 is TGCGCCAGCAGCCAATCTAGCGGGAGTCCTGGCTACGAGCAGTACTTC. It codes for CASSQSSGSPGYEQYF.

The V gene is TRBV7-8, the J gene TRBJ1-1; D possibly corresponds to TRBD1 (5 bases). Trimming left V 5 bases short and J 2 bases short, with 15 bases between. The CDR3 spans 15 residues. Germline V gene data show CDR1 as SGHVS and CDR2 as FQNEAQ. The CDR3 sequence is CASSAQGWVNTEAFF. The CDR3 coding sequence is TGTGCCAGCAGCGCTCAGGGATGGGTTAACACTGAAGCTTTCTTT.

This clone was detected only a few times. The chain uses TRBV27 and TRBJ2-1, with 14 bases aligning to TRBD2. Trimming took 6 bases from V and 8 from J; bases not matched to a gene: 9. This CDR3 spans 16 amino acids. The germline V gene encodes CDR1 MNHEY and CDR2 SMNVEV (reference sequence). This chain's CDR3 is CASSLGLAGGYYEQFF. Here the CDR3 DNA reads TGTGCCAGCAGCCTAGGACTAGCGGGGGGATATTATGAGCAGTTCTTC.

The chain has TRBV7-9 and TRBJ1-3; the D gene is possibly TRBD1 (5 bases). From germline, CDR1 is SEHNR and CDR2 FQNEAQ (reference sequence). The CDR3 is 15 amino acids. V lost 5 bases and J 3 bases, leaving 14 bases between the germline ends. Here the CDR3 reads CASSDNRGIGNTIYF. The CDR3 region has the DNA TGTGCCAGCAGCGACAATAGGGGAATTGGAAACACCATATATTTT. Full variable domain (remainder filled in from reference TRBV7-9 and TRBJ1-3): DTGVSQNPRHKITKRGQNVTFRCDPISEHNRLYWYRQTLGQGPEFLTYFQNEAQLEKSRLLSDRFSAERPKGSFSTLEIQRTEQGDSAMYLCASSDNRGIGNTIYFGEGSWLTVV.

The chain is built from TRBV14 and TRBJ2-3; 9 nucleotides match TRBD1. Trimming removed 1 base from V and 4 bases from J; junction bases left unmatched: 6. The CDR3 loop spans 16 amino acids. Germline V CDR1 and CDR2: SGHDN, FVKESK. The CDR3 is CASSQAGDRVSDTQYF. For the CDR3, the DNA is TGTGCCAGCAGCCAAGCTGGGGACAGGGTATCAGATACGCAGTATTTT.

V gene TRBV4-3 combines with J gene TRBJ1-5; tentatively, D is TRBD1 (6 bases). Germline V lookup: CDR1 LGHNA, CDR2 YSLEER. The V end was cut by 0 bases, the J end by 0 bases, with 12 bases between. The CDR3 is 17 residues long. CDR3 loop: CASSQDRDIYSNQPQHF. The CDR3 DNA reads TGCGCCAGCAGCCAAGATAGGGACATCTATAGCAATCAGCCCCAGCATTTT.

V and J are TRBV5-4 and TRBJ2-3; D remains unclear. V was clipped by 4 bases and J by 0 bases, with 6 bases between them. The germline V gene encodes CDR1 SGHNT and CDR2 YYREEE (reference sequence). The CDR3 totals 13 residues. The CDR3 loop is CASSALSTDTQYF. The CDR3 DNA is TGTGCCAGCAGCGCGCTTAGCACAGATACGCAGTATTTT. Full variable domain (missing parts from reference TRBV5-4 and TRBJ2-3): ETGVTQSPTHLIKTRGQQVTLRCSSQSGHNTVSWYQQALGQGPQFIFQYYREEENGRGNFPPRFSGLQFPNYSSELNVNALELDDSALYLCASSALSTDTQYFGPGTRLTVL.